This is a list of T cell receptor beta chains from one sample in a study of blood T cells in healthy people across ages. TCRdb ran MiXCR on the 5' RACE reads and lists one entry per CDR3 protein. The data show about 1.5 million distinct CDR3 sequences, 35% to 45% seen once. Sequencing input: blood. These receptors were taken from a young woman in good health. Both conserved end residues are part of each CDR3. A D gene is named only where the DNA matches it firmly. The listing skips clone size in some rows; elsewhere it reads once, few, many or a size class.

TRBJ2-4,TRBV6-5,14,.,few,TGTGCCAGCAGCGATAGAGGGGGGAAGGACATTCAGTACTTC,CASSDRGGKDIQYF
TRBJ2-3,TRBV12-3/TRBV12-4,19,TRBD2,.,TGTGCCAGCAGTTTAGGAGGACTAGCGGGGGGCGCTAGCACAGATACGCAGTATTTT,CASSLGGLAGGASTDTQYF
TRBJ2-5,TRBV30,13,TRBD1,.,TGTGCCTGGACTCTGGGACAGTGGGAGACCCAGTACTTC,CAWTLGQWETQYF
TRBJ2-7,TRBV7-2,13,.,.,TGTGCCAGCAGCCCGACTATTAGGGCGGGGCAGTACTTC,CASSPTIRAGQYF
TRBJ2-4,TRBV5-4,13,.,.,TGTGCCAGCAGCGCAACGGACAGAGGGATTCAGTACTTC,CASSATDRGIQYF
TRBJ1-6,TRBV20-1,14,.,.,TGCACATACACCACACGGGCCAATAATTCACCCCTCCACTTT,CTYTTRANNSPLHF
TRBJ2-5,TRBV7-9,15,TRBD1,few,TGTGCCAGCAGTTCGGGACAGGCTACAGGCGGGACCCAGTACTTC,CASSSGQATGGTQYF
TRBJ1-2,TRBV10-3,13,.,.,TGTGCCATCAGTGGCGGGGAGAACCATGGCTACACCTTC,CAISGGENHGYTF
TRBJ2-7,TRBV12-3/TRBV12-4,15,TRBD1,few,TGTGCCAGCACTGACTCGGACAGGGCACCCTACGAGCAGTACTTC,CASTDSDRAPYEQYF
TRBJ1-4,TRBV9,14,.,.,TGTGCCAGCAGCGTGGGGGGGCTGGATGAAAAACTGTTTTTT,CASSVGGLDEKLFF
TRBJ2-6,TRBV3-1,14,.,few,TGTGCCAGCAGCCAATACACTGGGGCCAACGTCCTGACTTTC,CASSQYTGANVLTF
TRBJ2-1,TRBV6-5,13,.,few,TGTGCCAGCAGTTACTCCATATCCAATGAGCAGTTCTTC,CASSYSISNEQFF
TRBJ1-2,TRBV29-1,13,TRBD1,few,TGCAGCGCGACAGGGAAGAACAACTATGGCTACACCTTC,CSATGKNNYGYTF
TRBJ2-7,TRBV28,13,.,few,TGTGCCAGCAGTTTTAACAGCAGTTACGAGCAGTACTTC,CASSFNSSYEQYF
TRBJ2-3,TRBV18,14,TRBD1,.,TGTGCCAGCTCACAAGGGGGGACAGGCAATACGCAGTATTTT,CASSQGGTGNTQYF
TRBJ1-4,TRBV20-1,13,.,.,TGCAGTGCGGAACTGAGATTAAATGAAAAACTGTTTTTT,CSAELRLNEKLFF
TRBJ1-2,TRBV3-1,15,.,.,TGTGCCAGCAGCCAAGATGTTGTCAGGGACTATGGCTACACCTTC,CASSQDVVRDYGYTF
TRBJ2-7,TRBV20-1,15,TRBD2,.,TGCAGTGCCCAGAAAATGAGCGGGAGGGACTACGAGCAGTACTTC,CSAQKMSGRDYEQYF
TRBJ1-1,TRBV20-1,15,.,.,TGCAGTGCTAGAGATTGGGGCAAGACGAACACTGAAGCTTTCTTT,CSARDWGKTNTEAFF
TRBJ1-2,TRBV12-3/TRBV12-4,14,.,few,TGTGCCAGCAGTTTACACAGAACTAACTATGGCTACACCTTC,CASSLHRTNYGYTF